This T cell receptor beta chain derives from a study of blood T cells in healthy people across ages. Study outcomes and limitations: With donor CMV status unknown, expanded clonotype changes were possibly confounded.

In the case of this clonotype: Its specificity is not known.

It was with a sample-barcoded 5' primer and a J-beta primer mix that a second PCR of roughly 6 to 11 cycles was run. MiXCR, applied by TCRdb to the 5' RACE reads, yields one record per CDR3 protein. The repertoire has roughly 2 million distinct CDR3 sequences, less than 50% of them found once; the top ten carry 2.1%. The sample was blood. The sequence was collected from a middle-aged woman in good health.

The CDR3 DNA is TGTGCCAGCAGCCAAGATAGTCGGGGTGGTACAGATACGCAGTATTTT. This translates into CASSQDSRGGTDTQYF. The rearrangement uses TRBV4-2 and TRBJ2-3; a possible D gene is TRBD2 (5 bases). The germline CDR1 and CDR2 sequences are LGHNA and YNFKEQ. V was shortened by 0 bases and J by 3 bases, with 13 bases between the two germline ends. The CDR3 is made up of 16 amino acids.